This T cell receptor beta chain was sequenced in a study of CD8 T cells in ankylosing spondylitis. The study, taken as a whole, reports: CD8+ disease-linked clones were present at relatively low frequencies in blood. Reportedly, significant enrichment of disease-linked clones occurred in matched ankylosing spondylitis synovial fluid. Certain motif variants had earlier appeared in reactive arthritis synovial fluid and blood.

This clonotype was seen ten or more times. Its antigen is currently unknown. MiXCR was run by TCRdb on the 5' RACE reads, yielding one entry per CDR3 protein. The sample consists of 200,000 or so distinct CDR3 sequences, 18% of them appearing once. This TCR came from a male donor aged 5-30 years with ankylosing spondylitis or in good health (not recorded which). The sequenced sample was blood, either unsorted or a sorted T cell fraction (not recorded which).

The CDR3 DNA reads as TGTGCCAGCAGCTTAGGAGGGACAGGTGTACAAGAGACCCAGTACTTC. As protein: CASSLGGTGVQETQYF. The J gene is TRBJ2-5, the V gene TRBV7-9; TRBD1 aligns across 8 bases. This CDR3 comprises 16 residues. Trimming took 1 base from V and 2 from J; bases not matched to a gene: 6. Germline V gene sequence: CDR1 SEHNR, CDR2 FQNEAQ (reference sequence).